This T cell receptor beta chain was identified during a study of blood T cell repertoires in COVID-19. This clone has only one observation. CDR3 length equals 12 residues. V was trimmed by 8 bases and J by 4 bases, leaving 11 bases between them. Germline loops: CDR1 MDHEN, CDR2 SYDVKM. Under the authors' procedure: How many nucleated cells were present was estimated from reference gene primer amplification. Assay used: immunoSEQ multiplex PCR; TCRdb lists only in-frame clones, some missing. V, J and clone size are those of that table, while D and trimming were read from the DNA. The table includes about 180,000 clones, approximately 81% detected once.

The genes are TRBV28 and TRBJ1-2; unclear D gene. What was sequenced was peripheral blood. The receptor was isolated from a person between 70 and 80 years old with COVID-19, enrolled during active disease. CDR3 protein: CASGDAVYGYTF. The CDR3 nucleotides are TGTGCCAGCGGTGACGCGGTCTATGGCTACACCTTC.